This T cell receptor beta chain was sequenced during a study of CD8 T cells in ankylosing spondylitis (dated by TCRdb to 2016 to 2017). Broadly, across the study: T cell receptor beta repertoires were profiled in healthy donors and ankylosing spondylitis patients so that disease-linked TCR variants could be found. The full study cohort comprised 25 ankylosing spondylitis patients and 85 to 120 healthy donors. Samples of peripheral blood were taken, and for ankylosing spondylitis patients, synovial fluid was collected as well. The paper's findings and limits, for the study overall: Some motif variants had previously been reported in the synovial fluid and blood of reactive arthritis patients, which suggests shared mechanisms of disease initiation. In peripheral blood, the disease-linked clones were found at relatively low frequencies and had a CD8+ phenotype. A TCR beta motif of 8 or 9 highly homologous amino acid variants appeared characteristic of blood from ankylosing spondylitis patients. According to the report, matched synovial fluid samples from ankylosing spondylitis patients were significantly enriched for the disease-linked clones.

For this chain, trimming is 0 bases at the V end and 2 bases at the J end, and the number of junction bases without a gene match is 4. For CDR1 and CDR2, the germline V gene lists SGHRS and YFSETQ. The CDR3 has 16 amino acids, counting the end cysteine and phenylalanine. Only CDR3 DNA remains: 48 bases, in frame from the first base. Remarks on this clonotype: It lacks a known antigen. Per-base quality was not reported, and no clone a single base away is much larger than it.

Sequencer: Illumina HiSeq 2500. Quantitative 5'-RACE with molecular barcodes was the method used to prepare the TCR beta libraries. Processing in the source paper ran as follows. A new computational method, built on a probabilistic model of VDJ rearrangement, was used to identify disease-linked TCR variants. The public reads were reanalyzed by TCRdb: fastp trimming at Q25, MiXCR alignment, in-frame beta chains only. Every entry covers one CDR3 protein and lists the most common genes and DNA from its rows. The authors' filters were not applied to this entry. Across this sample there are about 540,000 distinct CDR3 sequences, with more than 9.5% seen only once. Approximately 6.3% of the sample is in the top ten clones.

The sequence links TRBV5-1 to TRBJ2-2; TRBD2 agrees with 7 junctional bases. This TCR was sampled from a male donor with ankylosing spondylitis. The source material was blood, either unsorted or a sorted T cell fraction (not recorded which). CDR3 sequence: CASSLAGGPNTGELFF. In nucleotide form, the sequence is TGCGCCAGCAGCTTGGCGGGAGGTCCAAACACCGGGGAGCTGTTTTTT.